Following are 20 T cell receptor beta chains from one sample sequenced in a study of T cells in Graves' hyperthyroidism and ophthalmopathy (dated by TCRdb to between 2017 and 2020). Library construction relied on multiplex PCR. TCRdb lists the instrument as Illumina HiSeq 2000. Amplification of TCR beta CDR3 regions was carried out from RNA transcripts. The first round of RT-PCR for the TCR CDR3 was performed with the HTBI primer set and the Qiagen OneStep RT-PCR kit. Clones were called with MiXCR by TCRdb after fastp trimmed the public reads at Q25, and only in-frame beta chains were retained. Each CDR3 protein appears once, grouped with its most common genes and DNA. Across this sample there are roughly 110,000 distinct CDR3 sequences, with about 16% seen only once. The ten largest clones capture about 40% of the sample. Sequenced: blood. Receptor source: a woman between 50 and 59 years old with Graves' hyperthyroidism.

The table lists this clonotype with many counts. This chain connects TRBV15 to TRBJ2-1; 12 nucleotides align to TRBD2. The CDR3 covers 16 residues. The ends lost 8 bases at V and 0 bases at J; junction bases unmatched: 5. The germline gives CDR1 LNHNV, CDR2 YYDKDF (reference sequence). CDR3 region: CATERLAGDSYNEQFF. CDR3 in DNA: TGTGCCACCGAGCGACTAGCGGGAGACTCCTACAATGAGCAGTTCTTC.

This clonotype was counted at least ten times. The V call is TRBV20-1, the J call TRBJ1-5, with D hard to call. The length of the CDR3 is 13 residues. CDR1 and CDR2 (germline): DFQATT, SNEGSKA (reference sequence). Trimming removed 2 bases from V and 4 bases from J, with 9 bases in between. The chain's CDR3 is CSARSWPNQPQHF. The CDR3 region has the DNA TGCAGTGCTAGATCATGGCCTAATCAGCCCCAGCATTTT.

Ten or more counts support this clonotype. The rearrangement links TRBV29-1 to TRBJ2-3, with D possibly TRBD1 on 6 matching bases. The CDR3 covers 14 residues. Germline CDR1 SQVTM, CDR2 ANQGSEA. Trimming removed 6 bases at V and 2 bases at J, with 15 bases between. The CDR3 here is CSVEWGQNTDTQYF. The CDR3 DNA reads TGCAGCGTCGAGTGGGGACAAAACACAGATACGCAGTATTTT.

There are a few counts of this clonotype. J is TRBJ2-1 and V is TRBV9, with 12 bases identical to TRBD2. V gave up 1 base and J gave up 0 bases; unmatched junction bases: 5. CDR3 length: 18 residues. Germline assignment: CDR1 SGDLS and CDR2 YYNGEE. In DNA, the CDR3 is TGTGCCAGCAGCGTAAGAACTAGCGGGGGGAGCTCCTACAATGAGCAGTTCTTC. It encodes CASSVRTSGGSSYNEQFF. The full variable domain, its missing parts supplied by reference TRBV9 and TRBJ2-1, is DSGVTQTPKHLITATGQRVTLRCSPRSGDLSVYWYQQSLDQGLQFLIQYYNGEERAKGNILERFSAQQFPDLHSELNLSSLELGDSALYFCASSVRTSGGSSYNEQFFGPGTRLTVL.

The CDR3 protein is CASSPGTGADTQYF. The CDR3 coding sequence is TGTGCCAGCAGCCCAGGGACAGGGGCAGATACGCAGTATTTT. The V and J genes are TRBV11-2 and TRBJ2-3; TRBD1 matches at 10 bases. The CDR3 runs 14 residues. The germline gives CDR1 SGHAT, CDR2 FQNNGV. The V gene end was trimmed by 5 bases and the J gene end by 4 bases; junction bases not matched to a gene: 3.

There are a few counts of this clonotype. The chain joins TRBV2 to TRBJ2-1; maybe TRBD2 (5 bases). The length of the CDR3 is 12 residues. The V gene's germline CDR1 is SNHLY and CDR2 FYNNEI. V was shortened by 5 bases and J by 9 bases, with 11 bases between the two germline ends. The CDR3 sequence: CASSLDSTEQFF. In DNA form, the CDR3 reads TGTGCCAGCAGTTTGGACTCTACTGAGCAGTTCTTC.

The gene calls are TRBV29-1 and TRBJ1-2; D gene ambiguous. The V and J ends lost 3 bases and 8 bases respectively, with 16 bases between them. This CDR3 spans 13 amino acids. Looked up from germline, CDR1 is SQVTM and CDR2 is ANQGSEA. The CDR3 DNA sequence: TGCAGCGTTGACAGGACCGGGGAGGTAGGCTACACCTTC. It is translated as CSVDRTGEVGYTF.

The table lists this clonotype with many counts. The gene calls are TRBV7-2 and TRBJ1-4; TRBD1 agrees at 7 bases. J gave up 8 bases and V 5 bases, and 11 bases lay outside the gene matches. The CDR3 has 15 residues. Germline-derived CDR1 and CDR2 are SGHTA and FQGNSA. CDR3 amino acids: CASSLYRGPGEKLFF. DNA for the CDR3: TGTGCCAGCAGCCTATACAGGGGCCCCGGGGAAAAACTGTTTTTT.

The chain is built from TRBV4-1 and TRBJ2-7; 7 nucleotides agree with TRBD1. The germline CDR1 and CDR2 sequences are MGHRA and YSYEKL. Germline trimming cut 1 base from V and 3 bases from J; bases unmatched to any gene: 3. CDR3 length: 14 residues. The CDR3 is CASSQVTGYYEQYF. CDR3 sequence (DNA): TGCGCCAGCAGCCAAGTGACAGGGTACTACGAGCAGTACTTC.

This clonotype appeared many times. The chain has TRBV7-2 and TRBJ2-2, with D perhaps matching TRBD1 (6 bases). The germline V and J ends were trimmed by 4 bases and 6 bases, with 9 bases remaining between them. CDR1 SGHTA and CDR2 FQGNSA come from the germline V gene. This CDR3 is 13 amino acids long. CDR3 sequence: CASSSTGPGELFF. The CDR3 DNA sequence: TGTGCCAGCAGCTCGACAGGCCCCGGGGAGCTGTTTTTT.

This clonotype is deemed medium-sized. The chain employs TRBV10-2 and TRBJ2-1; 8 bases are shared with TRBD1. V lost 8 bases and J lost 6; bases outside the gene matches: 12. Germline V CDR1 and CDR2: WSHSY, SAAADI. CDR3 length: 15 residues. The CDR3 sequence: CASGGFGQGINEQFF. The DNA for the CDR3 is TGCGCCAGCGGGGGGTTTGGACAGGGAATCAATGAGCAGTTCTTC.

This clonotype has a count of ten or more. The chain recombines TRBV5-5 with TRBJ2-5, with 7 nucleotides matching TRBD1. J gave up 5 bases and V 4 bases, and 8 bases lay outside the gene matches. Germline V gene sequence: CDR1 SGHKS, CDR2 YYEKEE (reference sequence). This CDR3 has 14 residues. CDR3 amino acids: CASSQKTGMETQYF. The DNA for the CDR3 is TGTGCCAGCAGCCAAAAGACAGGGATGGAGACCCAGTACTTC.

At least ten counts were recorded for this clonotype. V gene TRBV29-1 combines with J gene TRBJ2-1; weak D call: TRBD2 (5 bases). V lost 4 bases to trimming and J lost 15 bases, with 13 bases between them. This CDR3 contains 10 residues. Germline V gives CDR1 SQVTM, CDR2 ANQGSEA. The CDR3 bases are TGCAGCGTTGTGGAGGAGTGGCCGTTCTTC. This translates into CSVVEEWPFF.

CDR3 nucleotide sequence: TGTGCCAGCAGTTACGCCGGTACAGGCTCCTACGAGCAGTACTTC. This encodes CASSYAGTGSYEQYF. The chain uses TRBV28 and TRBJ2-7; D is perhaps TRBD1 (5 bases). Germline loops: CDR1 MDHEN, CDR2 SYDVKM. The CDR3 is 15 amino acids. The germline V and J ends were trimmed by 4 bases and 0 bases, with 13 bases remaining between them. The whole variable domain, filled in from reference TRBV28 and TRBJ2-7, reads DVKVTQSSRYLVKRTGEKVFLECVQDMDHENMFWYRQDPGLGLRLIYFSYDVKMKEKGDIPEGYSVSREKKERFSLILESASTNQTSMYLCASSYAGTGSYEQYFGPGTRLTVT.

This clonotype appeared many times. The chain employs TRBV28 and TRBJ2-3; a possible D gene is TRBD2 (6 bases). This CDR3 has 17 amino acids. V gave up 6 bases and J gave up 0 bases, with 19 bases separating them. Germline V gives CDR1 MDHEN, CDR2 SYDVKM. The chain's CDR3 is CASRGTSRVYSTDTQYF. The CDR3 bases are TGTGCCAGCAGAGGAACTAGCAGAGTATATAGCACAGATACGCAGTATTTT.

The CDR3 DNA is TGTGCCACCAGGAAAGACTCAAACTATGGCTACACCTTC. Residues: CATRKDSNYGYTF. The chain links TRBV15 to TRBJ1-2, with D unclear. Trimming stripped 6 bases from V and 2 bases from J, with 10 bases between. Germline V gives CDR1 LNHNV, CDR2 YYDKDF (reference sequence). This CDR3 is built from 13 residues.

This clonotype has ten or more counts. The J gene is TRBJ2-1, the V gene TRBV28, with 14 bases fitting TRBD2. The CDR3 has 15 residues. Trimming at V came to 4 bases and at J to 10 bases, leaving 6 bases not matched to a gene. Germline V CDR1 and CDR2: MDHEN, SYDVKM. This chain's CDR3 is CASSSRTSGRPEQFF. The DNA of the CDR3 is TGTGCCAGCAGTTCTCGGACTAGCGGGAGGCCGGAGCAGTTCTTC. Full variable domain (missing parts from reference TRBV28 and TRBJ2-1): DVKVTQSSRYLVKRTGEKVFLECVQDMDHENMFWYRQDPGLGLRLIYFSYDVKMKEKGDIPEGYSVSREKKERFSLILESASTNQTSMYLCASSSRTSGRPEQFFGPGTRLTVL.

This clonotype has a handful of counts. The chain combines TRBV27 with TRBJ1-6; no clear D. V gave up 5 bases and J gave up 6 bases, with 14 bases separating them. This CDR3 spans 15 amino acids. Germline CDR1 is MNHEY and CDR2 is SMNVEV (reference sequence). In DNA form, the CDR3 reads TGTGCCAGCAGTCCCCGCTTAGGTTTTAATTCACCCCTCCACTTT. This gives the protein CASSPRLGFNSPLHF.

This clonotype was observed many times. The chain employs TRBV14 and TRBJ1-6; no reliable D call. The V and J ends lost 6 bases and 5 bases respectively, with 8 bases between them. CDR3 length equals 13 residues. From germline, CDR1 is SGHDN and CDR2 FVKESK. The chain's CDR3 is CASRAVDNSPLHF. CDR3 bases: TGTGCCAGCAGAGCGGTGGATAATTCACCCCTCCACTTT.

The chain employs TRBV7-6 and TRBJ2-7; 8 bases fit TRBD1. The ends lost 0 bases at V and 6 bases at J; junction bases unmatched: 7. Germline values: CDR1 SGHVS, CDR2 FNYEAQ. The CDR3 has 15 amino acids. In DNA form, the CDR3 reads TGTGCCAGCAGCTTAGCGCTCGGACAGGGTAGCGAGCAGTACTTC. It codes for CASSLALGQGSEQYF.